This T cell receptor (beta chain) was captured in a study of blood T cell repertoires in COVID-19. In the study overall: Sites in the United States, Italy and Spain provided acute and convalescent COVID-19 samples. From T cells, B-cell-depleted T cells, or PBMCs came the material, which was cDNA or gDNA.

Original methodology: Counts of nucleated cells, estimated from reference gene primer amplification, were obtained. Repertoires were generated with immunoSEQ multiplex PCR, while TCRdb's copy carries only in-frame clones and drops some. V, J and clone size were drawn from that table, and D and trimming were deduced from the DNA. The repertoire has about 240,000 clones, 87% of them found once; the top ten carry 7.2%. The CDR3 is made up of 14 amino acids. V gave up 5 bases and J gave up 1 base, with 11 bases separating them. Germline CDR1 reads MNHEY; CDR2 reads SVGAGI. Sequenced sample: peripheral blood. This sequence originates from a man between 60 and 75 years old who had recovered from COVID-19. The rearrangement links TRBV6-5 to TRBJ1-1, with a tentative D call TRBD1 (5 bases). The CDR3 is CASSRLGQNTEAFF. CDR3 DNA: TGTGCCAGCAGTCGGTTAGGACAGAACACTGAAGCTTTCTTT.